This entry lists 18 T cell receptor beta chains sequenced from one sample in a study of shared T cell receptors in the human thymus. Here immunoSEQ multiplex PCR was the method, and the copy in TCRdb shows in-frame clones only, minus some. The sample lists over 650,000 clones, 80% to 90% seen once, with 0.009% to 0.0095% in the top ten. In addition, the sample was reused for a study of human thymus T cells.

Material for sequencing was thymocytes. These receptors came from a boy under three years old with a congenital heart defect.

The J gene is TRBJ2-5, the V gene TRBV4-2; TRBD2 is a possible D gene (5 bases). V lost 1 base and J 0 bases, leaving 24 bases between the germline ends. The CDR3 runs to 20 residues. The V gene's germline CDR1 is LGHNA and CDR2 YNFKEQ. CDR3 DNA sequence: TGTGCCAGCAGCCAAGGGCTAGTCGCGGGTGGCGTGGAGTACCAAGAGACCCAGTACTTC. This gives the protein CASSQGLVAGGVEYQETQYF.

The chain recombines TRBV6-5 with TRBJ2-7; 8 bases line up with TRBD1. The CDR3 has 15 residues. Losses at the gene ends were 3 bases for V and 0 bases for J; bases not matched to a gene: 4. Germline CDR1 is MNHEY and CDR2 is SVGAGI. This CDR3 is CASSYGDRISYEQYF. The CDR3 DNA reads as TGTGCCAGCAGTTATGGGGACAGGATCTCCTACGAGCAGTACTTC.

The V call is TRBV9, the J call TRBJ1-2; D is ambiguous. The germline gives CDR1 SGDLS, CDR2 YYNGEE. V lost 0 bases, J lost 2 bases, and 11 bases lay in between. The CDR3 is made up of 15 amino acids. The CDR3: CASSVGPGINYGYTF. The CDR3 DNA is TGTGCCAGCAGCGTAGGCCCGGGGATCAACTATGGCTACACCTTC.

The chain recombines TRBV27 with TRBJ1-1, with no clear D. CDR1 is MNHEY, CDR2 SMNVEV, per germline (reference sequence). Trimming removed 5 bases at V and 1 base at J, with 17 bases between. CDR3 length equals 16 residues. The DNA of the CDR3 is TGTGCCAGCAGTCGTGGGCCCTTTGCGTCGAACACTGAAGCTTTCTTT. Amino acid sequence: CASSRGPFASNTEAFF.

This chain joins TRBV4-3 and TRBJ1-1; D is possibly TRBD1 (6 bases). CDR3 size: 17 residues. The germline CDR1 and CDR2 sequences are LGHNA and YSLEER. V lost 0 bases and J 3 bases, leaving 17 bases between the germline ends. CDR3 region: CASSQDRTDNRDTEAFF. CDR3 DNA: TGCGCCAGCAGCCAAGACCGGACAGACAACAGAGACACTGAAGCTTTCTTT.

The chain couples TRBV7-6 to TRBJ2-2, with TRBD2 matching over 9 bases. This CDR3 spans 18 amino acids. Trimming cost V 0 bases and J 1 base; bases outside gene matches: 6. CDR1 and CDR2 (germline): SGHVS, FNYEAQ. The CDR3 reads CASSLALRGGVNTGELFF. The CDR3 DNA reads TGTGCCAGCAGCTTAGCGCTGCGGGGGGGGGTGAACACCGGGGAGCTGTTTTTT.

Comment on this clone: Distinct nucleotide sequences in the sample also encode this CDR3. The gene calls are TRBV6-5 and TRBJ2-5, with 9 bases fitting TRBD1. Germline values: CDR1 MNHEY, CDR2 SVGAGI. The CDR3 has 15 residues. V lost 0 bases and J lost 5; bases outside the gene matches: 4. For the CDR3, the DNA is TGTGCCAGCAGTTACTCGACAGGGGGTGGGGAGACCCAGTACTTC. Amino acids: CASSYSTGGGETQYF.

For this clone: In this CDR3 the conserved last residue, phenylalanine or tryptophan, is missing, so a read error is likely. Because the CDR3's place on the DNA is in doubt, the DNA is left out and the CDR3 is given as listed by TCRdb. The chain employs TRBV19 and TRBJ2-7; the D call in the table, TRBD2, was not verified against the DNA. CDR1 and CDR2 from the germline V gene are LNHDA and SQIVND (reference sequence). The length of the CDR3 is 10 amino acids, counting both ends. CDR3 sequence reads: CASIAGAAIR.

The chain combines TRBV19 with TRBJ2-7; 12 bases map to TRBD2. Per germline, CDR1 LNHDA and CDR2 SQIVND (reference sequence). The CDR3 covers 20 residues. With 6 bases clipped from V and 4 bases from J, the junction kept 22 bases outside the gene matches. CDR3 in DNA: TGTGCCAGTAGGAGCAACTCAAGGACTAGCGGGGATCTTTTTGGGTACGAGCAGTACTTC. It encodes CASRSNSRTSGDLFGYEQYF.

This chain uses TRBV27 with TRBJ2-3; 11 nucleotides align to TRBD2. Trimming at V came to 5 bases and at J to 2 bases, leaving 12 bases not matched to a gene. Germline values: CDR1 MNHEY, CDR2 SMNVEV (reference sequence). This CDR3 spans 18 amino acids. For the CDR3, the DNA is TGTGCCAGCAGTAGGCTAGCGGGGGGCCGGGTCCTCACAGATACGCAGTATTTT. Translation: CASSRLAGGRVLTDTQYF.

This chain's CDR3 is CASSHRMGRARTGELFF. The CDR3 DNA reads TGTGCCAGCAGTCATCGTATGGGGAGGGCCCGAACCGGGGAGCTGTTTTTT. J is TRBJ2-2 and V is TRBV28, with 7 bases fitting TRBD2. The germline V gene encodes CDR1 MDHEN and CDR2 SYDVKM. The CDR3 extends over 17 amino acids. J lost 5 bases, V lost 5 bases, and 14 bases had no gene match.

This chain connects TRBV27 to TRBJ1-5; possible D gene TRBD1, 5 bases. V gave up 4 bases and J gave up 3 bases, with 10 bases separating them. The CDR3 totals 14 residues. Germline V lookup: CDR1 MNHEY, CDR2 SMNVEV (reference sequence). The chain's CDR3 is CASSSRDFNQPQHF. The CDR3 nucleotides are TGTGCCAGCAGTTCTCGGGACTTCAATCAGCCCCAGCATTTT.

V usage is TRBV7-9 and J usage is TRBJ1-4; possible D gene TRBD1, 6 bases. Germline V gene lookup returns CDR1 SEHNR and CDR2 FQNEAQ (reference sequence). The CDR3 is 14 amino acids. V was cut by 1 base and J by 8 bases, with 11 bases left in between. The CDR3, as DNA: TGTGCCAGCAGCTTAGTCGGGACAAGAGAAAAACTGTTTTTT. Its protein is CASSLVGTREKLFF. Combining the CDR3 with reference TRBV7-9 and TRBJ1-4 gives the whole variable domain DTGVSQNPRHKITKRGQNVTFRCDPISEHNRLYWYRQTLGQGPEFLTYFQNEAQLEKSRLLSDRFSAERPKGSFSTLEIQRTEQGDSAMYLCASSLVGTREKLFFGSGTQLSVL.

This clone was recorded a few times. This chain uses TRBV29-1 with TRBJ1-1, with D hard to call. Germline V gives CDR1 SQVTM, CDR2 ANQGSEA. V lost 4 bases, J lost 8 bases, and 8 bases lay in between. The CDR3 has 10 amino acids. DNA of the CDR3: TGCAGCGTTGGGAGGGAGGAAGCTTTCTTT. It yields the protein CSVGREEAFF.

The J gene is TRBJ2-5, the V gene TRBV7-9; possibly TRBD1 for D (6 bases). The CDR3 runs 15 residues. CDR1 SEHNR and CDR2 FQNEAQ come from the germline V gene (reference sequence). The ends were cut back, 0 bases at V and 3 bases at J, with 11 bases in the middle. The CDR3 protein is CASSLAWRTEETQYF. The CDR3 bases are TGTGCCAGCAGCTTAGCGTGGCGGACAGAAGAGACCCAGTACTTC.

This sequence joins TRBV2 and TRBJ2-4; maybe TRBD2 (7 bases). The CDR3 has 17 residues. Trimming removed 6 bases at V and 0 bases at J, with 18 bases between. The germline CDR1 and CDR2 sequences are SNHLY and FYNNEI. The CDR3 region is CASRYRDYPKAKNIQYF. Here the CDR3 DNA reads TGTGCCAGCAGGTACAGGGACTACCCAAAAGCCAAAAACATTCAGTACTTC.

CDR3 amino acids: CASSAGTGGRRGTIYF. As DNA, the CDR3 is TGTGCCAGCAGCGCCGGGACAGGGGGTCGAAGGGGCACCATATATTTT. The V and J genes are TRBV9 and TRBJ1-3, with 11 nucleotides matching TRBD1. Trimming at V came to 3 bases and at J to 9 bases, leaving 11 bases not matched to a gene. Germline values: CDR1 SGDLS, CDR2 YYNGEE. This CDR3 has 16 residues.

V gene TRBV12-5 combines with J gene TRBJ1-5; D remains unclear. The CDR3 consists of 16 residues. The V gene's germline CDR1 is LGHNT and CDR2 FRNRAP. The V end was cut by 2 bases, the J end by 2 bases, with 13 bases between. The CDR3 nucleotides read TGTGCTAGTGGTTTGCCCCCGTGGGCAGGCAATCAGCCCCAGCATTTT. Protein product: CASGLPPWAGNQPQHF.